One and the same sample provided the 24 T cell receptor beta chains below, sequenced in a study of blood T cell repertoires in COVID-19. The method was immunoSEQ multiplex PCR; TCRdb's version includes in-frame clones alone and lacks a portion of them. The sample records 250,000 to 300,000 clones, around 90% being singletons. Sequenced material: peripheral blood. These receptors all come from a woman aged 50 to 60 who had recovered from COVID-19.

Here the CDR3 reads CASSPAGGAEAFF. In DNA form, the CDR3 reads TGCGCCAGCAGCCCGGCAGGGGGAGCTGAAGCTTTCTTT. The chain recombines TRBV5-1 with TRBJ1-1, with 7 bases matching TRBD1. Germline-derived CDR1 and CDR2 are SGHRS and YFSETQ. CDR3 size: 13 residues. With 4 bases clipped from V and 6 bases from J, the junction kept 6 bases outside the gene matches.

The chain employs TRBV15 and TRBJ2-7; D gene ambiguous. The CDR3 contains 13 residues. Deletions cut 1 base from V and 4 bases from J, with 8 bases between. Germline CDR1 is LNHNV and CDR2 is YYDKDF (reference sequence). The CDR3 sequence is CATSRGATYEQYF. The CDR3 DNA is TGTGCCACCAGCAGAGGGGCCACTTACGAGCAGTACTTC.

The chain links TRBV5-1 to TRBJ1-5; D is uncertain. V lost 1 base and J lost 4, with 6 bases in between. Per germline, CDR1 SGHRS and CDR2 YFSETQ. This CDR3 is built from 13 residues. The CDR3 protein is CASSLNGNQPQHF. For the CDR3, the DNA is TGCGCCAGCAGCTTGAACGGGAATCAGCCCCAGCATTTT. The whole variable domain, filled in from reference TRBV5-1 and TRBJ1-5, reads KAGVTQTPRYLIKTRGQQVTLSCSPISGHRSVSWYQQTPGQGLQFLFEYFSETQRNKGNFPGRFSGRQFSNSRSEMNVSTLELGDSALYLCASSLNGNQPQHFGDGTRLSIL.

V usage is TRBV2 and J usage is TRBJ2-1; TRBD1 aligns across 7 bases. This CDR3 spans 15 amino acids. Germline lookup yields CDR1 SNHLY and CDR2 FYNNEI. V was pared by 8 bases and J by 3 bases, with 10 bases of the junction left unmatched. CDR3 loop: CASRLTGRYYNEQFF. The CDR3 bases are TGTGCCAGCCGGTTGACAGGGCGATACTACAATGAGCAGTTCTTC.

The CDR3 sequence is CASSTGEGGSPLHF. CDR3 nucleotides: TGTGCCAGCAGCACTGGCGAGGGTGGATCACCCCTCCACTTT. The chain is built from TRBV7-2 and TRBJ1-6, with D hard to call. The germline CDR1 and CDR2 sequences are SGHTA and FQGNSA. Trimming pared 5 bases from V and 10 bases from J, leaving 15 bases between. The CDR3 spans 14 residues.

The J gene is TRBJ2-1, the V gene TRBV30; 9 positions match TRBD1. With 4 bases clipped from V and 8 bases from J, the junction kept 6 bases outside the gene matches. CDR1 GTSNPN and CDR2 SVGIG come from the germline V gene (reference sequence). The CDR3 extends over 13 amino acids. The DNA for the CDR3 is TGTGCCTGGAACTTTTGGGACAGGGATGAGCAGTTCTTC. Translation: CAWNFWDRDEQFF.

The chain links TRBV5-8 to TRBJ2-3; D gene uncertain. CDR1 and CDR2 (germline): SGHTS, YDEGEE. V shed 0 bases and J shed 4 bases, with 3 bases lying between them. The CDR3 totals 12 residues. CDR3 DNA sequence: TGTGCCAGCAGCTTGGCCTCAGATACGCAGTATTTT. Amino acid sequence: CASSLASDTQYF.

The chain links TRBV3-1 (or the pseudogene TRBV3-2) to TRBJ1-5; D is ambiguous. The V gene's germline CDR1 is LGHDT and CDR2 YNNKEL (reference sequence). Trimming removed 0 bases at V and 3 bases at J, with 6 bases between. This CDR3 region has 14 residues. The CDR3 bases are TGTGCCAGCAGCCAAGATACTGCCAATCAGCCCCAGCATTTT. Translating it yields CASSQDTANQPQHF.

The rearrangement joins TRBV9 to TRBJ1-1, with D unclear. This CDR3 spans 15 amino acids. Trimming left V 0 bases short and J 0 bases short, with 9 bases between. Germline lookup yields CDR1 SGDLS and CDR2 YYNGEE. DNA for the CDR3: TGTGCCAGCAGCGTAGGTAGTCGAATGAACACTGAAGCTTTCTTT. Translating gives CASSVGSRMNTEAFF.

To note about this clone: Relative to the germline gene, one junction end is altered; a read error may explain this. The chain couples TRBV7-8 to TRBJ2-5; TRBD1 agrees at 12 bases. The CDR3 runs 17 residues. CDR1 and CDR2 from the germline V gene are SGHVS and FQNEAQ. The CDR3 here is CASRLEGQGAIQETQYF. In nucleotides, the CDR3 is TGTGCCAGCCGCTTAGAGGGACAGGGGGCAATCCAAGAGACCCAGTACTTC.

The CDR3 protein is CASSYSSRFNSPLHF. The CDR3 nucleotides read TGTGCCAGCAGTTACTCGAGCAGGTTTAATTCACCCCTCCACTTT. This chain uses TRBV6-5 with TRBJ1-6; D not certain. The ends were cut back, 0 bases at V and 6 bases at J, with 9 bases in the middle. The CDR3 covers 15 residues. Germline V gene data show CDR1 as MNHEY and CDR2 as SVGAGI.

The V and J genes are TRBV5-4 and TRBJ2-5; possible D gene TRBD1, 5 bases. From germline, CDR1 is SGHNT and CDR2 YYREEE (reference sequence). The CDR3 is made up of 15 amino acids. The V and J ends lost 0 bases and 1 base respectively, with 10 bases between them. The CDR3, as DNA: TGTGCCAGCAGCTTGGCGGCAGGGCTCCAAGAGACCCAGTACTTC. Protein sequence: CASSLAAGLQETQYF.

The rearrangement uses TRBV28 and TRBJ2-2, with 11 bases fitting TRBD2. Germline-derived CDR1 and CDR2 are MDHEN and SYDVKM. This CDR3 is 17 amino acids long. The J segment lost 6 bases and the V segment lost 7 bases, leaving 13 bases of the junction unmatched. CDR3 region: CASTSRLAGSSAGELFF. The CDR3 bases are TGTGCCAGCACCTCCAGACTAGCGGGAAGCAGTGCCGGGGAGCTGTTTTTT.

The chain uses TRBV10-1 and TRBJ1-1, with 8 bases fitting TRBD1. The germline V gene encodes CDR1 WNHNN and CDR2 SYGVQD (reference sequence). The J segment lost 0 bases and the V segment lost 7 bases, leaving 13 bases of the junction unmatched. The CDR3 runs 17 residues. Written as DNA, the CDR3 is TGCGCCAGCACTACCCCGGCAGGGGGCGATTTGAACACTGAAGCTTTCTTT. This sequence encodes CASTTPAGGDLNTEAFF.

This chain links TRBV7-3 with TRBJ2-1, with D maybe TRBD2 (6 bases). V was trimmed by 5 bases and J by 8 bases, leaving 16 bases between them. This CDR3 has 14 amino acids. The V gene's germline CDR1 is SGHTA and CDR2 FQGTGA. Here the CDR3 reads CASSSRSGVHEQFF. The CDR3 nucleotides read TGTGCCAGCAGCAGCAGATCGGGGGTCCATGAGCAGTTCTTC.

This chain connects TRBV7-2 to TRBJ2-7; 11 bases match TRBD2. Germline CDR1 reads SGHTA; CDR2 reads FQGNSA. This CDR3 spans 16 amino acids. After removal of 5 bases from V and 6 bases from J, the junction contained 12 bases not matched to a gene. In DNA form, the CDR3 reads TGTGCCAGCAGCCCTCAGACTAGCGGGATATCACGCGAGCAGTACTTC. This sequence encodes CASSPQTSGISREQYF.

In its sample, this clone was seen once. The rearrangement joins TRBV6-1 to TRBJ1-6; D remains unclear. V was cut by 1 base and J by 11 bases, with 15 bases left in between. The germline V gene has CDR1 MNHNS and CDR2 SASEGT. The CDR3 length is 15 residues. CDR3: CASSEVINFLPPLHF. The CDR3 DNA sequence: TGTGCCAGCAGTGAAGTTATCAATTTCCTACCACCCCTCCACTTT.

V gene TRBV10-1 combines with J gene TRBJ1-1; D possibly corresponds to TRBD1 (6 bases). Trimming cost V 6 bases and J 3 bases, with 17 bases left between them. Per the germline V gene, CDR1 is WNHNN and CDR2 is SYGVQD (reference sequence). CDR3 length equals 15 residues. This CDR3 is CASRDRRGFDTEAFF. The CDR3 bases are TGCGCCAGCAGAGACCGAAGGGGGTTTGACACTGAAGCTTTCTTT.

The chain combines TRBV28 with TRBJ2-1; 16 bases agree with TRBD2. With 5 bases clipped from V and 8 bases from J, the junction kept 6 bases outside the gene matches. CDR3 length: 16 residues. Germline loops: CDR1 MDHEN, CDR2 SYDVKM. The DNA of the CDR3 is TGTGCCAGCAGTGGGACTAGCGGGGGGGCCTTTGATGAGCAGTTCTTC. Protein sequence: CASSGTSGGAFDEQFF.

The chain carries TRBV7-6 and TRBJ1-2; D possibly corresponds to TRBD1 (5 bases). Trimming took 1 base from V and 0 from J, leaving 12 bases between them. Germline assignment: CDR1 SGHVS and CDR2 FNYEAQ. The CDR3 has 16 residues. The chain's CDR3 is CASSLGSLGANYGYTF. The CDR3 DNA reads as TGTGCCAGCAGCTTAGGGTCCTTAGGGGCTAACTATGGCTACACCTTC.

The chain carries TRBV24-1 and TRBJ2-1, with D possibly being TRBD2 (5 bases). Germline values: CDR1 KGHDR, CDR2 SFDVKD. V was clipped by 2 bases and J by 4 bases, with 11 bases between them. The CDR3 is 15 amino acids. CDR3 loop: CATSDSLAVYNEQFF. The CDR3 coding sequence is TGTGCCACCAGTGATTCCCTAGCAGTTTACAATGAGCAGTTCTTC.

This rearrangement joins TRBV20-1 to TRBJ1-2; D not certain. The CDR3 totals 12 residues. The ends were cut back, 3 bases at V and 4 bases at J, with 9 bases in the middle. Germline CDR1 is DFQATT and CDR2 is SNEGSKA (reference sequence). In DNA, the CDR3 is TGCAGTGCTAGTTCGGACTTCTATGGCTACACCTTC. Translated, it gives CSASSDFYGYTF.

This chain connects TRBV7-2 to TRBJ1-2; the D gene is possibly TRBD1 (5 bases). With 1 base removed from V and 4 bases from J, the gap between germline ends came to 19 bases. The CDR3 length is 17 residues. Per germline, CDR1 SGHTA and CDR2 FQGNSA. CDR3 nucleotides: TGTGCCAGCAGCTTAGAAGTTGCGGGGCTCGGGTCCTATGGCTACACCTTC. It translates to CASSLEVAGLGSYGYTF.

The chain has TRBV20-1 and TRBJ1-6; D perhaps matches TRBD1 (5 bases). V lost 3 bases and J lost 10, with 13 bases in between. The CDR3 spans 13 residues. Germline CDR1 and CDR2: DFQATT and SNEGSKA (reference sequence). The chain's CDR3 is CSASSGWSSPLHF. The CDR3 coding sequence is TGCAGTGCTAGTTCAGGGTGGTCATCACCCCTCCACTTT.